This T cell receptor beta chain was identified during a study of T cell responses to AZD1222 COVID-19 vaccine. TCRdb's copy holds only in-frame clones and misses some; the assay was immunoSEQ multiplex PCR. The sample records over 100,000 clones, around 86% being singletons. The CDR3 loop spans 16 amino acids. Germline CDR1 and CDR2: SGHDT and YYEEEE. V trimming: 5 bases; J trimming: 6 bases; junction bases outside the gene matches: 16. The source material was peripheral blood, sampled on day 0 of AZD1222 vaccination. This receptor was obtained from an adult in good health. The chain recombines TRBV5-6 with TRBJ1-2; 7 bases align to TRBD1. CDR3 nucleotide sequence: TGTGCCAGCAGAGGGCAGCCGTGGACAGGAAAGGATGGCTACACCTTC. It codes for CASRGQPWTGKDGYTF.